These T cell receptor beta chains were read from a single sample in a study of blood T cell repertoires in COVID-19. The method was immunoSEQ multiplex PCR; TCRdb's version includes in-frame clones alone and lacks a portion of them. The data contain around 220,000 clones, around 83% of them seen just once; the ten biggest clones take up 6.8%. Specimen: PBMCs or T cells enriched from blood (not recorded which). Receptors were obtained from a woman in her thirties or forties who had recovered from COVID-19. Each CDR3 is given without its conserved first and last residue. The D gene is left open where the match is weak.

cdr3_aa j_call d_call v_call
ASSPLGGEQY TRBJ2-7 - TRBV12-3/TRBV12-4
ASSEARSRGLPETQY TRBJ2-5 - TRBV6-1
ASSTPGTGGRTQY TRBJ2-3 TRBD1 TRBV19
ASSLNTAAGYT TRBJ1-2 - TRBV7-3
AISDRVDTEAF TRBJ1-1 - TRBV10-3
ASTPGGASVYEQY TRBJ2-7 TRBD1 TRBV6-2/TRBV6-3
AWSILPSDSPLH TRBJ1-6 - TRBV30
ASSLGWGRISETQY TRBJ2-5 - TRBV7-9
ASSLATSSGANVLT TRBJ2-6 - TRBV5-1
ATSDLNGYGYT TRBJ1-2 - TRBV24-1
ASSLPVGANEKLF TRBJ1-4 - TRBV28
ATSEGGRGGETQY TRBJ2-5 TRBD2 TRBV24-1
ASSESGGNTEAF TRBJ1-1 - TRBV3-1/TRBV3-2
ASSIPGSTEAF TRBJ1-1 - TRBV19
ASSIGGRVPNIQY TRBJ2-4 TRBD2 TRBV19
ASSFEGGTYEQY TRBJ2-7 TRBD2 TRBV7-2
ASRLQGPTYEQY TRBJ2-7 - TRBV6-1
ASSTGGPRGTGELF TRBJ2-2 - TRBV5-4
ASSPPGLGETQY TRBJ2-5 TRBD2 TRBV18
ASSVDVAGSQFNSPLH TRBJ1-6 - TRBV9
ASSSPGQGPYSGNTIY TRBJ1-3 TRBD1 TRBV5-1
ASSPGPDRGENTIY TRBJ1-3 TRBD1 TRBV5-1
ASSITRGLAGGRYEQY TRBJ2-7 TRBD2 TRBV19
TSSLDPSTGELF TRBJ2-2 - TRBV11-2
ASSTQGSGKLF TRBJ1-4 - TRBV3-1/TRBV3-2